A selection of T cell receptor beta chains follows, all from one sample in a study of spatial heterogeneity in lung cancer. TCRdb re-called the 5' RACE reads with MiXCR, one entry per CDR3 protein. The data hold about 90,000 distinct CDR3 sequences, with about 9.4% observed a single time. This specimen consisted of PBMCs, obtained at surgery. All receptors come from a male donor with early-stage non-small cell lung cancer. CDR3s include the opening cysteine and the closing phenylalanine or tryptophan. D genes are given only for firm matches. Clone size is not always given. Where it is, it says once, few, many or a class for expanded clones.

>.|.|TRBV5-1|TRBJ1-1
TGCGCCAGCAGCTTGGTTGGCCGAGGCACTGAAGCTTTCTTT
CASSLVGRGTEAFF
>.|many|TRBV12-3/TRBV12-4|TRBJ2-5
TGTGCCAGCAGTCTCAGGGACACACAAGAGACCCAGTACTTC
CASSLRDTQETQYF
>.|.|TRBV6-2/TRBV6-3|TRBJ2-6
TGTGCCAGTCAAGCCTCTGGGGCCAACGTCCTGACTTTC
CASQASGANVLTF
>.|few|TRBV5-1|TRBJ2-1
TGCGCCAGCAGCCCCGGTCAGCGGACGGACAATGAGCAGTTCTTC
CASSPGQRTDNEQFF
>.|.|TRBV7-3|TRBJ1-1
TGTGCCAGCAGCTTCCGCGGGGCGCCGAACACTGAAGCTTTCTTT
CASSFRGAPNTEAFF
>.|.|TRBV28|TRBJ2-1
TGTGCCACCGCGACCAGCTACGAGACCAATGAGCAGTTCTTC
CATATSYETNEQFF
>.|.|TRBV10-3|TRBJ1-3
TGTGCCATCGAAGTGGGAAACACCATATATTTT
CAIEVGNTIYF
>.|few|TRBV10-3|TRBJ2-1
TGTGCCATCAGTGAACGGGGGAATGAGCAGTTCTTC
CAISERGNEQFF
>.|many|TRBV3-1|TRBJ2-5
TGTGCCAGCAGCCAAGATCTAGCACGAGAGACCCAGTACTTC
CASSQDLARETQYF
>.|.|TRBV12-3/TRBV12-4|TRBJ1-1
TGTGCCAGCAGTTTGCGAGGGCTCCCAATAGCTTTCTTT
CASSLRGLPIAFF
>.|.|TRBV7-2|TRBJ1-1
TGTGCCAGCAGCTTAGGTGGTCACACTGAAGCTTTCTTT
CASSLGGHTEAFF
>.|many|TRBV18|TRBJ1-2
TGTGCCAGCTCAGGGGGCGTAAACTATGGCTACACCTTC
CASSGGVNYGYTF
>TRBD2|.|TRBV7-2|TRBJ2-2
TGTGCCAGCAGCTCGAGACTAGCGGGGGTGGGCGGGGAGCTGTTTTTT
CASSSRLAGVGGELFF
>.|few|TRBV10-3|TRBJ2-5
TGTGCCATCAAGGAGGGCGGTGGGGCCGAGACCCAGTACTTC
CAIKEGGGAETQYF
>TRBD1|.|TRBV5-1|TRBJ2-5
TGCGCCAGCAGCTCGACAGGGGATGAGACCCAGTACTTC
CASSSTGDETQYF
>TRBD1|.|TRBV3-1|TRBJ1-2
TGTGCCAGCAGCTCTACCAGGACAGGGGGCGCAGGCTACACCTTC
CASSSTRTGGAGYTF
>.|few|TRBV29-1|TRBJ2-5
TGCAGCACATGGGACCAAAAGACCCAGTACTTC
CSTWDQKTQYF
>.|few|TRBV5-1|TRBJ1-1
TGCGCCAGCAGCTTGGCCTCAGCGAACACTGAAGCTTTCTTT
CASSLASANTEAFF
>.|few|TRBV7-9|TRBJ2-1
TGTGCCAGCAGCCGCGGTGAAGGGGCGGGTAGGAGTGAGCAGTTCTTC
CASSRGEGAGRSEQFF
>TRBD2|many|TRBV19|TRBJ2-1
TGTGCCAGTAGTGCGCTAGCGGGCCCACACAATGAGCAGTTCTTC
CASSALAGPHNEQFF
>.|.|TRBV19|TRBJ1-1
TGTGCCAGTAGTATCAATCAGTACGGTGAAGCTTTCTTT
CASSINQYGEAFF
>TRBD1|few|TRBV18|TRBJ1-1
TGTGCCAGCTCACTCCAGACAGGGACCACTGAAGCTTTCTTT
CASSLQTGTTEAFF
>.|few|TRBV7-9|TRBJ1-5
TGTGCCAGCAGCTTAGTTGGGGCAGGGACTGCTAATCAACAGCCCCAGCATTTT
CASSLVGAGTANQQPQHF
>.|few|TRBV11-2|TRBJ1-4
TGTGCCAGCAGCTTACCGGGAGCTGAAAAACTGTTTTTT
CASSLPGAEKLFF
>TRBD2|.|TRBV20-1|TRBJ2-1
TGCAGTGCTAGATCCCTGACTAGCGGGAGTGGGATTGAGCAGTTCTTC
CSARSLTSGSGIEQFF
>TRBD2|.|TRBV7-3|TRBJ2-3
TGTGCCAGCAGCTCGAGCGGGGGGGCCGCAGATACGCAGTATTTT
CASSSSGGAADTQYF
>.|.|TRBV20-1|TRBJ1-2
TGCAGTGCTAGTCGGCAGGGAAGCGGCTACACCTTC
CSASRQGSGYTF
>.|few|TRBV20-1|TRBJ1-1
TGCAGTGCTACCTCAGGGGTTTACACTGAAGCTTTCTTT
CSATSGVYTEAFF
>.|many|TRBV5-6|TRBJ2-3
TGTGCCAGCAGCTTCGACCTCAGCGATACGCAGTATTTT
CASSFDLSDTQYF
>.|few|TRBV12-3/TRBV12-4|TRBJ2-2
TGTGCCAGCAGGACCGGGCAGAACACCGGGGAGCTGTTTTTT
CASRTGQNTGELFF
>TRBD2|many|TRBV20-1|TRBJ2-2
TGCAGTGCCCCAGGGACTAGCGGGGGCGCCAGTGGGGAGCTGTTTTTT
CSAPGTSGGASGELFF
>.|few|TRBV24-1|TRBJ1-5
TGTGCCACCGGTCTGTCTGGCAATCAGCCCCAGCATTTT
CATGLSGNQPQHF
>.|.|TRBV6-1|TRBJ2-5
TGTGCCAGCAGTGAAAGCACAGCCCAAGAGACCCAGTACTTC
CASSESTAQETQYF
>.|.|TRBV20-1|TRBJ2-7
TGCAGTGCGAGGACCGGACGGCCCTACGAGCAGTACTTC
CSARTGRPYEQYF
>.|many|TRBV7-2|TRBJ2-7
TGTGCCAGCAGCTTGGGCGGAGCGGGCTCCTACGAGCAGTACTTC
CASSLGGAGSYEQYF
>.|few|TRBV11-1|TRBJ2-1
TGTGCCAGCAGCTTATTGGGCGGCTATTGGGACAATGAGCAGTTCTTC
CASSLLGGYWDNEQFF
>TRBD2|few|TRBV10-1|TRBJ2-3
TGCGCCAGCAGTGAGTTCGGACTAGCGGGAGTCGCAGATACGCAGTATTTT
CASSEFGLAGVADTQYF
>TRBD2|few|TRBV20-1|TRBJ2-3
TGCAGTGCTACCTCCCCTAGCGGTAGCACAGATACGCAGTATTTT
CSATSPSGSTDTQYF
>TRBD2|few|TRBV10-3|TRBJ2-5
TGTGCCATTTCAGGGACTAGCGGGGATGAGACCCAGTACTTC
CAISGTSGDETQYF
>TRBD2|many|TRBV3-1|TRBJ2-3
TGTGCCAGCAGCCCCCGGACTAGCGGGTTAGTAAATACGCAGTATTTT
CASSPRTSGLVNTQYF
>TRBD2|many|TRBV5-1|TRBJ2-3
TGCGCCAGCAGTTCCGGACTAGCGGGCACAGATACGCAGTATTTT
CASSSGLAGTDTQYF
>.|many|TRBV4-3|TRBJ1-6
TGCGCCAGCAGCCAAGGCCAAGGGAGGAAGTCACCCCTCCACTTT
CASSQGQGRKSPLHF
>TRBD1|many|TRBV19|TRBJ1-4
TGTGCCAGCGGGGACAGGGGGAATGAAAAACTGTTTTTT
CASGDRGNEKLFF
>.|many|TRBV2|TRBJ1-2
TGTGCCAGCTCTTCAGTGGAATCTGGCTACACCTTC
CASSSVESGYTF
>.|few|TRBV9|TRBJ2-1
TGTGCCAGCAGCTGGGGAGGGACATCCTACAATGAGCAGTTCTTC
CASSWGGTSYNEQFF
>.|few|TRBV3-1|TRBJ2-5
TGTGCCAGCAGCCAACTCTGGACCGGGACCCAGTACTTC
CASSQLWTGTQYF
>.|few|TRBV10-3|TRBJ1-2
TGTGCCATCAGTGTGGGGGACCAGAGTGGCTACACCTTC
CAISVGDQSGYTF
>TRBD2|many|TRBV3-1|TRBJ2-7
TGTGCCAGCAGCCCCGACACCGGGACTAGACGCTACGAGCAGTACTTC
CASSPDTGTRRYEQYF
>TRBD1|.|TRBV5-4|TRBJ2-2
TGTGCCAGCAGCTCTTCGGACAGGGGGTCCGGGGAGCTGTTTTTT
CASSSSDRGSGELFF
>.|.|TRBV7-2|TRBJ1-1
TGTGCCAGCAGCTTCTCCCGGAACACTGAAGCTTTCTTT
CASSFSRNTEAFF
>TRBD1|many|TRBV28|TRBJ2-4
TGTGCCAGCTCCTCCGGGACAGGGGAAACAAGTCAGTACTTC
CASSSGTGETSQYF
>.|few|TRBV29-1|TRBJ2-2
TGCAGCGTTCACACTAGCAGGAACACCGGGGAGCTGTTTTTT
CSVHTSRNTGELFF
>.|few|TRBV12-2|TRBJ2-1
TGTGCAAGTCGCCTCCGGACCTATTACAATGAGCAGTTCTTC
CASRLRTYYNEQFF